This T cell receptor beta chain was obtained from a study of beta chain features in type 1 diabetes. Sequencing targeted expressed TCRB transcripts, as all isolated RNA had been reverse transcribed. Libraries were prepared by immunoSEQ multiplex PCR; TCRdb keeps only in-frame clonotypes and omits some of them. The sample has 160,000 or so clones, roughly 9% seen once. This CDR3 comprises 15 residues. Trimming removed 6 bases from V and 5 bases from J; junction bases left unmatched: 4. CDR1 SNHLY and CDR2 FYNNEI come from the germline V gene. This clone turned up a few times. Its antigen is not known. Whole-study findings and limits: TCRB repertoires of naive, central memory and Treg cells appeared more similar among patients than among healthy donors. For TCRB rearrangement, an influence of HLA type remained unresolved here. Moderately but significantly shorter TCRB CDR3s were found in Type 1 diabetes patients in all four CD4+ subsets.

This TCR derives from a woman in her 30s with type 1 diabetes. Sequencing input: central memory CD4+ T cells from blood. The chain couples TRBV2 to TRBJ2-5; 15 nucleotides align to TRBD2. The CDR3 region is CASSRGTSGRETQYF. The CDR3 DNA reads as TGTGCCAGCAGCAGAGGGACTAGCGGGAGGGAGACCCAGTACTTC.